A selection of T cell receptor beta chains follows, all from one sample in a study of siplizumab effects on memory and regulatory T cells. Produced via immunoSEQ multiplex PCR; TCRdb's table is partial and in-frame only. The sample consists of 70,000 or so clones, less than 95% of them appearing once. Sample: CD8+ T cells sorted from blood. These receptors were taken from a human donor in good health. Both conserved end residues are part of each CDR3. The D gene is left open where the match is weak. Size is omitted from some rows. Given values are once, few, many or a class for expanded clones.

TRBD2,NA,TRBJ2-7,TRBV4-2,CASSQGVTGGPGEQYF,TGTGCCAGCAGCCAAGGAGTAACGGGAGGGCCGGGCGAGCAGTACTTC
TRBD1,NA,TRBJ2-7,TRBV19,CASREGAAYEQYF,TGTGCCAGCCGCGAGGGGGCTGCGTACGAGCAGTACTTC
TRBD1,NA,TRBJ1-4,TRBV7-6,CATPGQGLEKLFF,TGTGCCACCCCGGGACAGGGGCTTGAAAAACTGTTTTTT
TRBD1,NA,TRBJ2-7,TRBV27,CASSLLTGGDEQYF,TGTGCCAGCAGTTTATTGACAGGGGGCGACGAGCAGTACTTC
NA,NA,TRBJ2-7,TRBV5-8,CASSPGFGDGNYEQYF,TGTGCCAGCAGCCCGGGTTTTGGGGACGGAAACTACGAGCAGTACTTC
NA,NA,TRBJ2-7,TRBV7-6,CASSLDSGVYEQYF,TGTGCCAGCAGCTTAGACTCAGGAGTATACGAGCAGTACTTC
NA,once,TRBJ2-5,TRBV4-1,CASSLGSSQETQYF,TGCGCCAGCAGCTTAGGCAGTAGCCAAGAGACCCAGTACTTC
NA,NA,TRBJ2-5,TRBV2,CASSEGQFQETQYF,TGTGCCAGCAGTGAAGGGCAGTTCCAAGAGACCCAGTACTTC
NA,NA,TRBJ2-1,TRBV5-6,CASSSPTGPETYNEQFF,TGTGCCAGCAGCTCCCCAACCGGGCCTGAAACGTACAATGAGCAGTTCTTC
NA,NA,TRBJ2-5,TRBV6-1,CASRWLWVETQYF,TGTGCCAGCCGATGGCTATGGGTGGAGACCCAGTACTTC
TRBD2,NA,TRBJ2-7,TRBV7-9,CASSASGGDYEQYF,TGTGCCAGCAGCGCCTCGGGGGGAGACTACGAGCAGTACTTC
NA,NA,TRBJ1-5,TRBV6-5,CASSYVAGSQPQHF,TGTGCCAGCAGTTACGTGGCTGGAAGTCAGCCCCAGCATTTT
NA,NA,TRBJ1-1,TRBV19,CASSIDDSGMNTEAFF,TGTGCCAGTAGTATAGATGACTCGGGGATGAACACTGAAGCTTTCTTT
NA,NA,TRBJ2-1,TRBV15,CATSSGVPSYNEQFF,TGTGCCACCAGCAGCGGAGTGCCCTCCTACAATGAGCAGTTCTTC
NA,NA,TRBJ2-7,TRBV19,CASSSGIHEQYF,TGTGCCAGTAGTTCGGGGATCCACGAGCAGTACTTC
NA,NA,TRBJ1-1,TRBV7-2,CASSFGPNTEAFF,TGTGCCAGCAGCTTTGGACCGAACACTGAAGCTTTCTTT
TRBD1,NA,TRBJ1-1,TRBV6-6,CASGYRGSTEAFF,TGTGCCAGCGGCTACAGGGGAAGCACTGAAGCTTTCTTT
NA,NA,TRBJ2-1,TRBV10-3,CAISPDVGNEQFF,TGTGCCATCAGTCCGGACGTAGGGAATGAGCAGTTCTTC
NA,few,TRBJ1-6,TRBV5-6,CASSLDGTGPSPYNSPLHF,TGTGCCAGCAGCTTGGACGGGACGGGGCCATCCCCTTATAATTCACCCCTCCACTTT
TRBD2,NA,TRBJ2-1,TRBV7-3,CASSAGASGWGEQFF,TGTGCCAGCAGCGCTGGGGCTAGCGGGTGGGGTGAGCAGTTCTTC
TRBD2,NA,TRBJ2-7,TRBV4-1,CASSQGIAGYEQYF,TGCGCCAGCAGCCAAGGAATAGCGGGTTATGAGCAGTACTTC
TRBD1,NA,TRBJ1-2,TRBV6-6,CASSVLGTALSYTF,TGTGCCAGCAGTGTACTGGGGACAGCGCTCTCGTACACCTTC
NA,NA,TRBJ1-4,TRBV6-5,CASKRINEKLFF,TGTGCCAGCAAACGGATTAATGAAAAACTGTTTTTT